This T cell receptor (beta chain) originates from a study of blood T cell repertoires in COVID-19. This CDR3 is 16 amino acids long. V shed 4 bases, J shed 2 bases, and the junction held 9 bases outside the gene matches. CDR1 and CDR2 from the germline V gene are SGHRS and YFSETQ. The table came from immunoSEQ multiplex PCR; TCRdb's copy has only in-frame clones and leaves some out. Of approximately 250,000 clones listed, around 82% are singletons. The sequence was collected from a human donor in a cohort sampled during active COVID-19. The chain links TRBV5-1 to TRBJ2-3; 8 bases fit TRBD1. The sample was peripheral blood. The CDR3 is CASSPNTGGPTDTQYF. The CDR3 DNA is TGCGCCAGCAGCCCTAACACAGGGGGGCCCACAGATACGCAGTATTTT. The full variable domain, its missing parts supplied by reference TRBV5-1 and TRBJ2-3, is KAGVTQTPRYLIKTRGQQVTLSCSPISGHRSVSWYQQTPGQGLQFLFEYFSETQRNKGNFPGRFSGRQFSNSRSEMNVSTLELGDSALYLCASSPNTGGPTDTQYFGPGTRLTVL.